This T cell receptor (beta chain) was sequenced in a study of blood T cell repertoires in COVID-19. Study summary: Sources were T cells, B-cell-depleted T cells, or PBMCs; the material itself was cDNA or gDNA.

V lost 3 bases and J lost 6; bases outside the gene matches: 12. Germline V gene sequence: CDR1 LNHNV, CDR2 YYDKDF (reference sequence). The CDR3 is made up of 16 amino acids. This clone appeared once. TCRdb's copy holds only in-frame clones and misses some; the assay was immunoSEQ multiplex PCR. The repertoire consists of roughly 350,000 clones, with roughly nine tenths occurring once and the leading ten covering roughly 20%. The chain is built from TRBV15 and TRBJ2-7, with 9 bases matching TRBD2. The TCR was taken from a woman under 40 who had recovered from COVID-19. Material for sequencing was PBMCs or T cells enriched from blood (not recorded which). The CDR3 DNA sequence: TGTGCCACCAGCAGGAGGGGGGGACTAGCTTTCTCCGAGCAGTACTTC. It specifies CATSRRGGLAFSEQYF.